The 13 T cell receptor beta chains below all came from one sample that was sequenced in a study of beta chain features in type 1 diabetes. All of the isolated RNA was reverse transcribed, so expressed TCRB transcripts were sequenced. The method was immunoSEQ multiplex PCR; TCRdb's version includes in-frame clones alone and lacks a portion of them. This table holds about 620,000 clones, around 16% found once. What was sequenced was naive CD4+ T cells from blood. These receptors all come from a man between 18 and 29 years old in good health.

The table lists this clone with a few counts. The CDR3 loop reads CATSRAPRIGKRGGNEQFF. Here the CDR3 DNA reads TGTGCCACCAGCAGAGCGCCCCGGATTGGGAAAAGAGGGGGGAATGAGCAGTTCTTC. This chain links TRBV15 with TRBJ2-1; D tentatively reads TRBD1 or TRBD2 (6 bases each). Germline CDR1 and CDR2: LNHNV and YYDKDF (reference sequence). The V and J ends lost 1 base and 7 bases respectively, with 26 bases between them. The CDR3 covers 19 residues. Variable domain in full (rest from reference TRBV15 and TRBJ2-1): DAMVIQNPRYQVTQFGKPVTLSCSQTLNHNVMYWYQQKSSQAPKLLFHYYDKDFNNEADTPDNFQSRRPNTSFCFLDIRSPGLGDTAMYLCATSRAPRIGKRGGNEQFFGPGTRLTVL.

The J gene is TRBJ2-7, the V gene TRBV5-4, with D possibly being TRBD1 or TRBD2 (5 bases each). The CDR3 totals 15 residues. Trimming removed 0 bases at V and 4 bases at J, with 14 bases between. Germline V gives CDR1 SGHNT, CDR2 YYREEE (reference sequence). CDR3 sequence (DNA): TGTGCCAGCAGCTTGGGAGGGCAGGGCTCGTACGAGCAGTACTTC. It codes for CASSLGGQGSYEQYF.

This chain joins TRBV9 and TRBJ2-5, with TRBD2 matching 10 bases. CDR1 is SGDLS, CDR2 YYNGEE, per germline. V lost 0 bases and J lost 5; bases outside the gene matches: 4. The CDR3 is made up of 15 amino acids. This chain's CDR3 is CASSVGAGGPETQYF. The CDR3 coding sequence is TGTGCCAGCAGCGTAGGAGCGGGGGGGCCCGAGACCCAGTACTTC.

This clone has a handful of counts. The chain uses TRBV29-1 and TRBJ1-2, with D hard to call. Germline values: CDR1 SQVTM, CDR2 ANQGSEA. This CDR3 is 11 amino acids long. Trimming cost V 3 bases and J 8 bases, with 10 bases left between them. The CDR3 DNA sequence: TGCAGCGTTGAGAGGGCGGAGGGCTACACCTTC. Protein sequence: CSVERAEGYTF.

This clone came up a few times. The CDR3 loop is CASGAGAGGSYEQYF. The CDR3 coding sequence is TGTGCCAGCGGAGCTGGGGCAGGGGGCTCCTACGAGCAGTACTTC. The chain combines TRBV2 with TRBJ2-7; 7 bases match TRBD1. The V and J ends lost 8 bases and 0 bases, in that order; junction bases with no gene match: 10. The germline gives CDR1 SNHLY, CDR2 FYNNEI. The CDR3 is made up of 15 amino acids.

Notes on this clone: The same CDR3 is also encoded by other DNA sequences in this sample. The J gene is TRBJ2-1, the V gene TRBV9; D is unclear. CDR3 length equals 14 residues. Germline CDR1 is SGDLS and CDR2 is YYNGEE. Trimming took off 0 bases at V and 1 base at J, with 5 bases between the two ends. This CDR3 reads CASSVGASYNEQFF. CDR3 coding DNA: TGTGCCAGCAGCGTAGGCGCTTCCTACAATGAGCAGTTCTTC.

The rearrangement uses TRBV28 and TRBJ1-1; unclear D gene. The CDR3 totals 13 residues. CDR1 and CDR2 from the germline V gene are MDHEN and SYDVKM. Trimming removed 7 bases from V and 10 bases from J, with 19 bases in between. CDR3 sequence: CASTVGLASGAFF. CDR3 coding DNA: TGTGCCAGCACTGTGGGGTTAGCATCGGGAGCTTTCTTT.

This chain links TRBV5-1 with TRBJ2-7; maybe TRBD1 (5 bases). The CDR3 contains 15 residues. CDR1 is SGHRS and CDR2 is YFSETQ in the germline V gene. V was clipped by 0 bases and J by 2 bases, with 12 bases between them. CDR3 sequence reads: CASSLAGQGTYEQYF. The CDR3 nucleotides are TGCGCCAGCAGCTTGGCCGGCCAGGGAACCTACGAGCAGTACTTC.

The rearrangement joins TRBV6-6 to TRBJ1-1; D possibly corresponds to TRBD1 (5 bases). The CDR3 is made up of 13 amino acids. The germline gives CDR1 MNHNY, CDR2 SVGAGI (reference sequence). The V and J ends lost 2 bases and 4 bases respectively, with 8 bases between them. The CDR3 sequence is CASSYGGGTEAFF. For the CDR3, the DNA is TGTGCCAGCAGTTACGGGGGAGGCACTGAAGCTTTCTTT.

V gene TRBV7-6 combines with J gene TRBJ1-1; D gene ambiguous. Germline assignment: CDR1 SGHVS and CDR2 FNYEAQ. The CDR3 extends over 14 amino acids. The V end was cut by 4 bases, the J end by 1 base, with 10 bases between. The CDR3 DNA is TGTGCCAGCAGCTCCGGACCGGGGAACACTGAAGCTTTCTTT. Translation: CASSSGPGNTEAFF.

The chain employs TRBV28 and TRBJ1-2; 9 bases fit TRBD1. The V gene's germline CDR1 is MDHEN and CDR2 SYDVKM. CDR3 length equals 14 residues. Trimming took 4 bases from V and 5 from J; bases not matched to a gene: 5. CDR3 sequence (DNA): TGTGCCAGCAGTTCAATAGGGACAGGGTATGGCTACACCTTC. Amino acids: CASSSIGTGYGYTF.

V and J are TRBV6-5 and TRBJ1-5; no clear D. The germline gives CDR1 MNHEY, CDR2 SVGAGI. With 5 bases removed from V and 2 bases from J, the gap between germline ends came to 13 bases. The CDR3 covers 15 residues. The CDR3 bases are TGTGCCAGCAGTCCCTTGACCCGGGGCAATCAGCCCCAGCATTTT. This encodes CASSPLTRGNQPQHF.

The rearrangement links TRBV25-1 to TRBJ2-5; D gene unclear. CDR1 and CDR2 (germline): MGHDK, SYGVNS. With 6 bases removed from V and 1 base from J, the gap between germline ends came to 15 bases. This CDR3 comprises 15 residues. CDR3 nucleotide sequence: TGTGCCAGCAGCTCGTCGCGGCAGCTCCAAGAGACCCAGTACTTC. This codes for CASSSSRQLQETQYF.